The subject of this entry is one T cell receptor (beta chain). Its antigen is still unknown. The CDR3 contains 14 residues. The V and J ends lost 10 bases and 8 bases respectively, with 20 bases between them. The entry originates in a study of T cell repertoires in cytomegalovirus infection. The overall study: Indications came from public TCR beta signatures; they pointed to CMV infection and to a matching HLA type. Study results and limitations: Cumulative public TCR beta family frequency identified carriers of CMV plus the relevant HLA. CMV-specific TCR beta clonotypes restricted by HLA-C dominated the ex vivo response.

TCRdb analysed the reads with MiXCR anew, one entry per CDR3 protein. Of hundreds of thousands of distinct CDR3 sequences in the sample, roughly 30% were seen once. V is TRBV12-3 or TRBV12-4 and J is TRBJ2-2; a possible D gene is TRBD2 (7 bases). The sequence was collected from a human donor in good health (CMV status not recorded). Some clones in this sample may be carry-over from other donors' samples. The sequenced sample was cultured CD8+ T cells from PBMCs, obtained from culture after CMV antigen stimulation. The CDR3 loop is CAIGGQFGVGELFF. CDR3 nucleotide sequence: TGTGCCATCGGGGGGCAGTTTGGTGTTGGGGAGCTGTTTTTT.